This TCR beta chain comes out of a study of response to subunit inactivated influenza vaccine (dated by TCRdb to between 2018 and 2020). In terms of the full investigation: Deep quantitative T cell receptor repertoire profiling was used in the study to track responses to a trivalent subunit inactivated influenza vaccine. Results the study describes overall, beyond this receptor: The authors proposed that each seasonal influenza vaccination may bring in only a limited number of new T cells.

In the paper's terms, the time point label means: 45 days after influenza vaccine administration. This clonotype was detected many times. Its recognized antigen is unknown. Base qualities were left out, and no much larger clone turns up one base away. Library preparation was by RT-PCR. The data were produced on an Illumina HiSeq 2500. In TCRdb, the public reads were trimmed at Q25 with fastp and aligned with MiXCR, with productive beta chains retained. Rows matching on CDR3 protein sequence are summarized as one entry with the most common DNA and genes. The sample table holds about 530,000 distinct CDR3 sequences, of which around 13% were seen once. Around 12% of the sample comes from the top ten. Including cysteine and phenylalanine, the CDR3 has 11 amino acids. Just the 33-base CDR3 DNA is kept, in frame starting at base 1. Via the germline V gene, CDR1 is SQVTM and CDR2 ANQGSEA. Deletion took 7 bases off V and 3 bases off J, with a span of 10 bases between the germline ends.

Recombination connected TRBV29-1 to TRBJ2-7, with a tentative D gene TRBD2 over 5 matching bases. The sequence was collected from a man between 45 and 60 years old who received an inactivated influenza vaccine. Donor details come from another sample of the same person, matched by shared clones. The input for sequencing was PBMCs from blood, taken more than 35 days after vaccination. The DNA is TGCAGCGCCCGGGGTTTCTACGAGCAGTACTTC. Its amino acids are CSARGFYEQYF.